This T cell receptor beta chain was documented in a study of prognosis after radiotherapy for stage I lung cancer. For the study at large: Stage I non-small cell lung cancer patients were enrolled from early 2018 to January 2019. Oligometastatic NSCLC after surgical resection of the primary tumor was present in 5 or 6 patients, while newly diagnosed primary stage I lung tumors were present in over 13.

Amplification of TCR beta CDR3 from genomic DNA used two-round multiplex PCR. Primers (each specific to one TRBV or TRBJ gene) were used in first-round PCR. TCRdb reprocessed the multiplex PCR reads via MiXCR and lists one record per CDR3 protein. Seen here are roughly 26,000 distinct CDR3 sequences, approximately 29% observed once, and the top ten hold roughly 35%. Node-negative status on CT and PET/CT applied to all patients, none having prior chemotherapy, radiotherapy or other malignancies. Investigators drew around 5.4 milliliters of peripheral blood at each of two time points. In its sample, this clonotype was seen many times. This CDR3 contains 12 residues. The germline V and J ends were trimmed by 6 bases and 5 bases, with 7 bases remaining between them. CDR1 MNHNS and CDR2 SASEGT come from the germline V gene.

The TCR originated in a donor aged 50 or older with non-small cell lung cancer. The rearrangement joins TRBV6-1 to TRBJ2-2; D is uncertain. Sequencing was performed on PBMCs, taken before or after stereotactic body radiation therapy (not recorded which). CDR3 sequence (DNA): TGTGCCAGCAGGGCTGCTACCGGGGAGCTGTTTTTT. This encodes CASRAATGELFF.